Shown below are 3 T cell receptor beta chains from a single sample sequenced in a study of T-cell reconstitution after alpha-beta-depleted transplantation in children (dated by TCRdb to 2016 to 2017). The library was prepared using PCR. The sequencer listed for this sample is Illumina HiSeq 2500. TCR library preparation used molecular barcoding, with unique molecular identifiers applied to normalize quantification of the TCRbeta repertoire. The raw public data were reprocessed by TCRdb itself: fastp quality trimming at Q25, MiXCR clonotype calling, in-frame beta chains only. All rows with the same CDR3 protein become a single entry with the most common DNA and genes. The sample table records 350,000 to 450,000 distinct CDR3 sequences; about an eighth of these occur just once. The top ten constitute 4.3% of the sample. Sample: PBMCs, taken from the stem cell graft. These receptors were taken from a human donor who donated a stem cell graft to a child with Fanconi anemia.

In this sample, this clonotype turned up a few times. J is TRBJ2-7 and V is TRBV20-1; a possible D gene is TRBD2 (6 bases). CDR1 and CDR2 from the germline V gene are DFQATT and SNEGSKA (reference sequence). The CDR3 has 14 residues. Trimming shortened V by 3 bases and J by 4 bases, and 16 bases separated the two germline ends. The CDR3 region is CSASRETLNYEQYF. The CDR3 DNA follows: TGCAGTGCTAGTCGGGAGACACTGAATTACGAGCAGTACTTC.

This clonotype was counted a few times. The rearrangement links TRBV20-1 to TRBJ2-5; D is unresolved. Germline V gene sequence: CDR1 DFQATT, CDR2 SNEGSKA (reference sequence). The CDR3 extends over 12 amino acids. Trimming stripped 5 bases from V and 0 bases from J, with 7 bases between. The CDR3: CSALGYQETQYF. The CDR3 nucleotides read TGCAGTGCTTTGGGGTACCAAGAGACCCAGTACTTC.

This clonotype was detected only a few times. The J gene is TRBJ2-7, the V gene TRBV12-3 or TRBV12-4; 8 bases align to TRBD2. Trimming cost V 5 bases and J 5 bases; bases outside gene matches: 11. The CDR3 covers 15 residues. CDR3 coding DNA: TGTGCCAGCAGTCCCCTCACGGGGGGGATCAACGAGCAGTACTTC. This sequence encodes CASSPLTGGINEQYF.